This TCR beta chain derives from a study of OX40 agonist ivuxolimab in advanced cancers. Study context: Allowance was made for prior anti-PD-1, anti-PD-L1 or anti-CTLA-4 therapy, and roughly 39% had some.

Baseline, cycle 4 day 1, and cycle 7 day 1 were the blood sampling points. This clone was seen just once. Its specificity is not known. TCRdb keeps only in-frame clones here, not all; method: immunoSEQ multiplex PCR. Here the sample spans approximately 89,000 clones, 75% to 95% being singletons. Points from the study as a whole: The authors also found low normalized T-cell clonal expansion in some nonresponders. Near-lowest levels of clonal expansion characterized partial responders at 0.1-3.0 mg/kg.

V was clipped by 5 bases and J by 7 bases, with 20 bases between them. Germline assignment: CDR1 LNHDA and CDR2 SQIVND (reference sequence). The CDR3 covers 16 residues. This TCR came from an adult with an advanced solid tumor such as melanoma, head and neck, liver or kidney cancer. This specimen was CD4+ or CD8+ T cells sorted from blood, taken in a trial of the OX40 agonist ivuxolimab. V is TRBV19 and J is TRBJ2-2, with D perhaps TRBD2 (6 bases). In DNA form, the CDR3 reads TGTGCCAGTAGTCCCTACGGTAGGGAGGAGATCGGGGAGCTGTTTTTT. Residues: CASSPYGREEIGELFF. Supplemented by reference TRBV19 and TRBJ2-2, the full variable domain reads DGGITQSPKYLFRKEGQNVTLSCEQNLNHDAMYWYRQDPGQGLRLIYYSQIVNDFQKGDIAEGYSVSREKKESFPLTVTSAQKNPTAFYLCASSPYGREEIGELFFGEGSRLTVL.